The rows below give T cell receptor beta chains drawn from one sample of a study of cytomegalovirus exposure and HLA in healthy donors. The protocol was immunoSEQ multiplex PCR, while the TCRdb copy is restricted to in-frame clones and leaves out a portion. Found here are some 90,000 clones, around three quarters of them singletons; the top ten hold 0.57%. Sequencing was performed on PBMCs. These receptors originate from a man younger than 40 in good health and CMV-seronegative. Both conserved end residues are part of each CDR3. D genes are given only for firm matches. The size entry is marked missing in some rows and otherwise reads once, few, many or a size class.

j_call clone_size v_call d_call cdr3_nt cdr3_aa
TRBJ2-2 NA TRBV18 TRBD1 TGTGCCAGCTCACCGGGACAGGGAATCTCCGGGGAGCTGTTTTTT CASSPGQGISGELFF
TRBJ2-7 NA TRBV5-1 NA TGCGCCAGCAGCTTGGCGGCTAGTATGTCCTACGAGCAGTACTTC CASSLAASMSYEQYF
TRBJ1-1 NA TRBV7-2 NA TGTGCCAGCAGCCTAAAACTGACAGCGAACACTGAAGCTTTCTTT CASSLKLTANTEAFF
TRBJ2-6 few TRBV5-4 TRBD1 TGTGCCAGCAGCGCGACAGGGGGCTCTGGGGCCAACGTCCTGACTTTC CASSATGGSGANVLTF
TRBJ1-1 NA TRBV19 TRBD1 TGTGCCAGTATTCGGGACAGGGGGGAAGCTGAAGCTTTCTTT CASIRDRGEAEAFF
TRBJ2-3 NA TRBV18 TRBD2 TGTGCCAGCTCACCGACTAGCGGGAGCACAGATACGCAGTATTTT CASSPTSGSTDTQYF
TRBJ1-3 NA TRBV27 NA TGTGCCAGCAGCATGCGGTACAGAAACACCATATATTTT CASSMRYRNTIYF
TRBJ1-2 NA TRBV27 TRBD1 TGTGCCAGCAGTTTCGGACAGGGAGGGGGCTACACCTTC CASSFGQGGGYTF
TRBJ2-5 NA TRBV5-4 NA TGTGCCAGCAGCTTGGTTGGTCCCCTAGGAGAGACCCAGTACTTC CASSLVGPLGETQYF
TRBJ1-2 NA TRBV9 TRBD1 TGTGCCAGCAGCGCCGTGGGGGGGGGACAGGGCCTTAACTATGGCTACACCTTC CASSAVGGGQGLNYGYTF
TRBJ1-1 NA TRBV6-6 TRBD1 TGTGCCAGCAGTAACACAGGGGTTATGAACACTGAAGCTTTCTTT CASSNTGVMNTEAFF
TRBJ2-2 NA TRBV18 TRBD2 TGTGCCAGCTCACCAAGCGGGAGAGGTAACACCGGGGAGCTGTTTTTT CASSPSGRGNTGELFF
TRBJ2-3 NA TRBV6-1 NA TGTGCCAGCAGTGAGTTCCGGGGGACAGGCACAGATACGCAGTATTTT CASSEFRGTGTDTQYF
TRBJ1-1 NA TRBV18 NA TGTGCCAGCTCTCCGGAACAGACGAACACTGAAGCTTTCTTT CASSPEQTNTEAFF
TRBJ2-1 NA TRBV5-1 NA TGCGCCAGCAGCTTGACGGGGAGCTCCTACAATGAGCAGTTCTTC CASSLTGSSYNEQFF
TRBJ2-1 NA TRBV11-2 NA TGTGCCAGCAGCTTAAGCCCCTCCGATGAGCAGTTCTTC CASSLSPSDEQFF
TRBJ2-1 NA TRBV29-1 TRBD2 TGCAGCGTTCCCCCCGATTTAGCGGGAGCCTACAATGAGCAGTTCTTC CSVPPDLAGAYNEQFF
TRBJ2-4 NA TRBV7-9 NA TGTGCCAGCAGCTTAGGGGGGCCCCTAGCCAAAAACATTCAGTACTTC CASSLGGPLAKNIQYF
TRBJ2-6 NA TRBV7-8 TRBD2 TGTGCCAGCAGCTCCTGGACTAGCGGGAGGACTGGGGCCAACGTCCTGACTTTC CASSSWTSGRTGANVLTF
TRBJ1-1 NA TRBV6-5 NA TGTGCCAGCAGTTACTCCCCTCGGGCTGAAGCTTTCTTT CASSYSPRAEAFF
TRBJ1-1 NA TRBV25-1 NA TGTGCCAGCAGTGCTCATATCGGGAGAGGGACTGAAGCTTTCTTT CASSAHIGRGTEAFF
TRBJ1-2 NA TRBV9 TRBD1 TGTGCCAGCAGCGTCGGGACAGCAAACTATGGCTACACCTTC CASSVGTANYGYTF
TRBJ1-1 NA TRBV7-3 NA TGTGCCAGCAGCTTAGGTGGGGCTCGAACTGAAGCTTTCTTT CASSLGGARTEAFF
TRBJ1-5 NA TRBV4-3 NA TGCGCCAGCAGCCAAGATTGGGGCCACAAAGGTCAGCCCCAGCATTTT CASSQDWGHKGQPQHF
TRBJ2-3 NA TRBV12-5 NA TGTGCTAGTGGTGCCCGGGGGAAGCGCACAGATACGCAGTATTTT CASGARGKRTDTQYF
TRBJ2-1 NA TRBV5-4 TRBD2 TGTGCCAGCAGCGTTACTAGCGGTTACAATGAGCAGTTCTTC CASSVTSGYNEQFF
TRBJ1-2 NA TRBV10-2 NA TGCGCCAGCAGTGAGACGGGGAACTATGGCTACACCTTC CASSETGNYGYTF
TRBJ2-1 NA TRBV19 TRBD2 TGTGCCAGTAGTATCGAAGCGGGAGTTTTCAATGAGCAGTTCTTC CASSIEAGVFNEQFF
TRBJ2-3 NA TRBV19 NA TGTGCCAGTAGTATAGCAACAGGGCGAGATACGCAGTATTTT CASSIATGRDTQYF
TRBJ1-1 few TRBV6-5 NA TGTGCCAGCAGCCACCGACAGAACACTGAAGCTTTCTTT CASSHRQNTEAFF
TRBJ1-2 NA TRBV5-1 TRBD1 TGCGCCAGCAGCCCGCGACAGGGGGCTGCCTATGGCTACACCTTC CASSPRQGAAYGYTF
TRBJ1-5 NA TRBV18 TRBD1 TGTGCCAGCTCACCGCCTCCAGGGGGTCAGCCCCAGCATTTT CASSPPPGGQPQHF
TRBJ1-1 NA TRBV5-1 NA TGCGCCAGCAGCTTGGCCCTTTCAGGCATGAACACTGAAGCTTTCTTT CASSLALSGMNTEAFF